Below, one T cell receptor beta chain is given with its context. The antigen is undetermined. Just one base apart from a much larger clone, this may be a read error. The conserved closing phenylalanine or tryptophan is absent in this CDR3, likely reflecting a read error. The sample originates from a study of T cells in Graves' hyperthyroidism and ophthalmopathy. Study-wide results and limits: Most clonotypes expanded in thyroid above 0.001 were likewise present in blood.

Patients with ophthalmopathy all had a Clinical Activity Score of at least 3, a NOSPECS grade of at least 4 and duration under 3 months. Fresh peripheral blood, roughly 9.3 ml, was the source of the PBMCs. There were TCR beta CDR3 regions amplified from RNA transcripts. The TCR CDR3 first-round RT-PCR relied on the HTBI primer set. MiXCR was run by TCRdb on the multiplex PCR reads, yielding one entry per CDR3 protein. The sample yields 530,000 or so distinct CDR3 sequences, about 15% seen once. Trimming removed 4 bases from V and 0 bases from J, with 10 bases in between. The length of the CDR3 is 16 residues. Per germline, CDR1 SGHAT and CDR2 FQNNGV.

This TCR derives from a young woman with Graves' ophthalmopathy. Specimen: blood. The chain has TRBV11-2 and TRBJ2-6; either TRBD1 or TRBD2 may supply D (5 bases each). The DNA of the CDR3 is TGTGCCAGCAGCTACCTGAGGGGCTCTGGGGCCAACGTCCTGACTCTC. The encoded protein is CASSYLRGSGANVLTL.